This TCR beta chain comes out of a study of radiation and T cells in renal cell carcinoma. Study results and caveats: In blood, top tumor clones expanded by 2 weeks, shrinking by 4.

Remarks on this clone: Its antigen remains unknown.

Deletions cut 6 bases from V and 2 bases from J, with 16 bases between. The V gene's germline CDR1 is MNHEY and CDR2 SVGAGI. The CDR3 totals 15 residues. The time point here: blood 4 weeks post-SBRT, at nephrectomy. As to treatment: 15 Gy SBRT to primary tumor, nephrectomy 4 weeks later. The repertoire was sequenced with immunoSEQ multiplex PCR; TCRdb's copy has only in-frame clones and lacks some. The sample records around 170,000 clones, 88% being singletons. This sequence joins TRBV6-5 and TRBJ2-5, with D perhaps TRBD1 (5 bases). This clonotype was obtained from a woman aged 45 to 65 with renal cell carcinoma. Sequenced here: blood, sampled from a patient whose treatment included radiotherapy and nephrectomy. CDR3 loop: CASSPRRDNQETQYF. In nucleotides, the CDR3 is TGTGCCAGCAGCCCACGCAGGGATAATCAAGAGACCCAGTACTTC.